This is a list of T cell receptor beta chains from one sample in a study of blood T cells in healthy people across ages. TCRdb analysed the 5' RACE reads with MiXCR anew, one entry per CDR3 protein. This sample has 1.5 million to 2 million distinct CDR3 sequences; about 28% occur once, and the top ten carry more than 6%. Sequenced: blood. The receptors here all came from a woman in her twenties or thirties in good health. The CDR3 runs from the conserved cysteine through the conserved F or W. The order of the fields is V gene, D gene, clone size, J gene, CDR3 DNA, CDR3 protein. A D gene is named only where the DNA matches it firmly. Not all rows give a size; the values are once, few, many and, for expanded clones, a class.

>TRBV7-8|.|few|TRBJ1-5
TGTGCCAGCAGCCTCGCGTTCGCGCCAAATCAGCCCCAGCATTTT
CASSLAFAPNQPQHF
>TRBV12-3/TRBV12-4|TRBD1|many|TRBJ2-4
TGTGCCAGCAGCACGACAGGGGGCGAAAACATTCAGTACTTC
CASSTTGGENIQYF
>TRBV12-3/TRBV12-4|TRBD1|many|TRBJ2-3
TGTGCCAGCAGTTTAAGGGACAGGGAAGTTGGTACGCAGTATTTT
CASSLRDREVGTQYF
>TRBV29-1|.|few|TRBJ2-7
TGCAGCGTTGAACCGGGGGACTCCTCCTACGAGCAGTACTTC
CSVEPGDSSYEQYF
>TRBV7-9|TRBD1|few|TRBJ1-4
TGTGCCAGCAGCTACGGGACAGTTGAAAAACTGTTTTTT
CASSYGTVEKLFF
>TRBV4-1|.|.|TRBJ2-5
TGCGCCAGCAGCCAAGAGGGCCGGGGGAGACAGGAGGAGACCCAGTACTTC
CASSQEGRGRQEETQYF
>TRBV5-1|.|.|TRBJ2-3
TGCGCCAGCAGCTATTCCGGTTGGGAGGCAGATACGCAGTATTTT
CASSYSGWEADTQYF
>TRBV20-1|.|once|TRBJ1-1
TGCAGTGCACGAATGCCGGGGGGCACTGAAGCTTTCTTT
CSARMPGGTEAFF
>TRBV2|.|.|TRBJ1-2
TGTGCCAGCAGTGAATGGCCCCAATTAGTTCAGCTTTGGTATGGCTACACCTTC
CASSEWPQLVQLWYGYTF
>TRBV7-2|TRBD2|many|TRBJ2-7
TGTGCCAGCGAGACGACTAGCGGGAGGGCCTACGAGCAGTACTTC
CASETTSGRAYEQYF
>TRBV20-1|TRBD2|.|TRBJ2-5
TGCAGTGCTAGAGGGGGTAGCGGGGGGGAGGATGAGCAGTACTTC
CSARGGSGGEDEQYF
>TRBV6-2/TRBV6-3|TRBD2|few|TRBJ2-7
TGTGCCAGCAGTTACTCACCAGGACAGGACCGGACTAGCGCTACCTACGAGCAGTACTTC
CASSYSPGQDRTSATYEQYF
>TRBV6-2/TRBV6-3|.|.|TRBJ2-2
TGTGCCAGCACCGAGTGGGGGGGGCAGGTCGCTACAGCCGGGGAGCTGTTTTTT
CASTEWGGQVATAGELFF
>TRBV6-4|.|.|TRBJ2-4
TGTGCCAGCAGTGAGAAAAGACAGTACTTC
CASSEKRQYF
>TRBV20-1|.|.|TRBJ2-3
TGCAGTCCAACCCCGACCACAGATACGCAGTATTTT
CSPTPTTDTQYF
>TRBV20-1|TRBD1|few|TRBJ2-5
TGCAGTGCTCCCGGTGTGGGGTGGGGACAGTTCCAAGAGACCCAGTACTTC
CSAPGVGWGQFQETQYF
>TRBV27|TRBD1|few|TRBJ1-1
TGTGCCAGCCACCGGGACAGGTTTATGAACACTGAAGCTTTCTTT
CASHRDRFMNTEAFF
>TRBV7-9|TRBD2|few|TRBJ2-1
TGTGCCAGCAGCAAGACTAGCGGGGGGTCTAGCAATGAGCAGTTCTTC
CASSKTSGGSSNEQFF
>TRBV29-1|.|.|TRBJ1-1
TGCAGCGTTCTCTGGGGGCCTAACACTGAAGCTTTCTTT
CSVLWGPNTEAFF
>TRBV5-1|TRBD1|.|TRBJ1-5
TGCGCCAGCAGCTTGGAGGTGTGCGTACAGGGGGAAGATCAGCCCCAGCATTTT
CASSLEVCVQGEDQPQHF
>TRBV7-2|.|.|TRBJ2-7
TGTGCCAGCAGCCCCGTCTTGCGGCTGGGCGAGCAGTACTTC
CASSPVLRLGEQYF
>TRBV20-1|TRBD2|few|TRBJ2-5
TGCAGTGCTAGGAGCGGGGCGGTTCAAGAGACCCAGTACTTC
CSARSGAVQETQYF
>TRBV12-3/TRBV12-4|.|many|TRBJ2-4
TGTGCCAGCAGTTATACGGGTCAAAACATTCAGTACTTC
CASSYTGQNIQYF
>TRBV6-6|.|.|TRBJ1-1
TGTGCCAGCAGGGACGGGGGGACCACTGAAGCTTTCTTT
CASRDGGTTEAFF
>TRBV12-3/TRBV12-4|.|few|TRBJ1-2
TGTGCCAGCAGTTTCTCGGTCGTAAACTATGGCTACACCTTC
CASSFSVVNYGYTF
>TRBV5-1|TRBD2|.|TRBJ2-1
TGCGCCAGCAGCGACCGGACTAGCGGATACAGTGAGCAGTTCTTC
CASSDRTSGYSEQFF
>TRBV7-2|.|.|TRBJ2-1
TGTGCCAGCAGCTTAGACCGGGGGAAAGGGGAGCAGTTCTTC
CASSLDRGKGEQFF
>TRBV2|TRBD1|.|TRBJ1-6
TGTGCCAGCAGGGGACAGGGGGCGAAGGTTTCACCCCTCCACTTT
CASRGQGAKVSPLHF
>TRBV10-1|.|.|TRBJ2-2
TGCGCCAGCAGCCGGACACTTGGCACCGGGGAGCTGTTTTTT
CASSRTLGTGELFF
>TRBV20-1|.|few|TRBJ1-2
TGCAGTGCTAGAGATCGAGAGGGCTACACCTTC
CSARDREGYTF
>TRBV2|.|.|TRBJ2-6
TGTGCCAGCAGTCCCGGGACCAACGTCCTGACTTTC
CASSPGTNVLTF
>TRBV29-1|.|.|TRBJ1-2
TGCAGCGTCACCAGGCCTTCCTATGGCTACACCTTC
CSVTRPSYGYTF
>TRBV5-1|TRBD1|.|TRBJ1-6
TGCGCCAGCAGCACCGGACAGGGGTATTCACCCCTCCACTTT
CASSTGQGYSPLHF
>TRBV4-1|.|.|TRBJ1-4
TGCGCCAGCAGCCAAGATGATTCGGGGCGCGTGAATGAAAAACTGTTTTTT
CASSQDDSGRVNEKLFF
>TRBV7-2|.|.|TRBJ2-1
TGTGCCAGCAGCTTAGATACGTCTGTTTCCTACAATGGGCAGTTCTTC
CASSLDTSVSYNGQFF
>TRBV6-6|TRBD1|.|TRBJ2-1
TGTGCCAGCAGTGATCCGGGACAGGGAACGAATGAGCAGTTCTTC
CASSDPGQGTNEQFF
>TRBV5-1|.|many|TRBJ2-7
TGCGCCAGCAGCACCACAGGGTACGAGCAGTACTTC
CASSTTGYEQYF
>TRBV5-1|.|many|TRBJ2-1
TGCGCCAGCAACCCAGGGGGGAATGAGCAGTTCTTC
CASNPGGNEQFF
>TRBV7-2|TRBD1|few|TRBJ2-7
TGTGCCAGCAGCTTAGGACGGGGACAGCCTAGAGAGCAGTACTTC
CASSLGRGQPREQYF
>TRBV20-1|TRBD2|few|TRBJ2-1
TGCAGTGCTCCTAGCGGGGACGGTGAGCAGTTCTTC
CSAPSGDGEQFF
>TRBV20-1|TRBD1|few|TRBJ2-3
TGCAGTGCTCCGAGGACAGGGGTCCCAGATACGCAGTATTTT
CSAPRTGVPDTQYF
>TRBV7-9|.|.|TRBJ2-1
TGTGCCAGCAGCTTGAAATCTTACAATGAGCAGTTCTTC
CASSLKSYNEQFF
>TRBV9|.|.|TRBJ2-7
TGTGCCAGCAGCGTAGCTGAGTCCTACGAGCAGTACTTC
CASSVAESYEQYF
>TRBV11-3|.|.|TRBJ1-2
TGTGCCAGGGAAACTAACTATGGCTACACCTTC
CARETNYGYTF
>TRBV10-2|.|many|TRBJ1-6
TGCGCCAGCAGTGAGGACCTAAATTCACCCCTCCACTTT
CASSEDLNSPLHF
>TRBV25-1|.|.|TRBJ2-3
TGTGCCAGCAGTGAACCCTTGCCCTCTTACACAGATACGCAGTATTTT
CASSEPLPSYTDTQYF
>TRBV7-9|TRBD1|.|TRBJ2-7
TGTGTCAGCAGTCCGACAGGGTTTCGCGAGCAGTACTTC
CVSSPTGFREQYF
>TRBV27|TRBD2|.|TRBJ2-5
TGTGCCAGCAAACCGGGACTAGCGGGAGGGGCGGTGAAGACCCAGTACTTC
CASKPGLAGGAVKTQYF
>TRBV20-1|TRBD2|many|TRBJ2-1
TGCAGTGCTACTAGGGGGGGCGGAAGCGGGAGTACCCATGAGCAGTTCTTC
CSATRGGGSGSTHEQFF
>TRBV6-5|.|many|TRBJ1-2
TGTGCCGTTAGCAGGGGCCGCGAGGGAGGCTACACCTTC
CAVSRGREGGYTF
>TRBV29-1|.|few|TRBJ2-2
TGCAGCGTTCGGTTACAGAACACCGGGGAGCTGTTTTTT
CSVRLQNTGELFF
>TRBV2|.|many|TRBJ2-7
TGTGCCAGCAGTGATGGAGACGAGCAGTACTTC
CASSDGDEQYF
>TRBV15|.|few|TRBJ2-7
TGTGCCACCAGCAGAGATGGGCCCCTGACGTCCTCCTACGAGCGGTACTTC
CATSRDGPLTSSYERYF